This T cell receptor beta chain is from a study of PD-1 and CTLA-4 blockade in melanoma. The CDR3 extends over 14 amino acids. Germline CDR1 and CDR2: MNHNS and SASEGT. V gave up 0 bases and J gave up 4 bases, with 8 bases separating them. Assay: immunoSEQ multiplex PCR; the TCRdb copy retains only in-frame clones and omits some. This table holds around 29,000 clones, approximately 91% found once. Sequenced material: CD8+ T cells from peripheral blood, taken before anti-PD-1 treatment. The chain joins TRBV6-1 to TRBJ2-3; D not certain. The TCR comes from a human donor with melanoma. CDR3 coding DNA: TGTGCCAGCAGTGAAGCTGCTTGGGCAGATACGCAGTATTTT. As protein: CASSEAAWADTQYF.